The clone carrying this T cell receptor beta chain was recorded many times. No antigen is known for it. These data belong to a study of CD8+CD57+ T cells in acquired aplastic anemia. Whole-study context: Mean DNA quantity obtained from sorted CD4+ and CD8+ cells was around 2.9 ug. Points from the study as a whole: Patients and controls had in common twenty-nine CD8+ CDR3 sequences.

Genomic DNA constituted the template upon which TCR beta VDJ and CDR3 profiling was performed. Via MiXCR, TCRdb re-called the reads, giving one row per CDR3 protein. The profile shows about 470,000 distinct CDR3 sequences, about a third of them singletons. The sequenced patients had an expansion of CD8+CD57+ cells seen by flow cytometry. The V end was cut by 6 bases, the J end by 0 bases, with 8 bases between. Germline V gene sequence: CDR1 SGHVS, CDR2 FNYEAQ. The CDR3 runs 13 residues. The sequence derives from a human donor with aplastic anemia. The specimen was sorted CD4+, CD8+, or CD8+CD57+ T cells (not recorded which) from PBMCs. V and J are TRBV7-6 and TRBJ1-1, with D unresolved. CDR3: CASRSSLNTEAFF. The CDR3 DNA reads as TGTGCCAGCAGATCCTCACTGAACACTGAAGCTTTCTTT.